Listed here are 7 T cell receptor beta chains from one sample, sequenced in a study of blood T cells in healthy people across ages. Combining a sample-barcoded 5' primer with a J-beta primer mix, a second PCR ran for roughly 7 to 11 cycles. A single record per CDR3 protein comes from TCRdb applying MiXCR to the 5' RACE reads. The sample contains some 1.7 million distinct CDR3 sequences, roughly 28% of which appear only once. The sequenced material came from blood. The receptors were gathered from a woman in her twenties or thirties in good health.

This clonotype was seen many times. CDR3 in DNA: TGTGCCAGCAGCTTAGCTTGGGGACTCAGCTACGAGCAGTACTTC. Its translation is CASSLAWGLSYEQYF. V is TRBV7-2 and J is TRBJ2-7, with D maybe TRBD2 (6 bases). The CDR3 contains 15 residues. CDR1 and CDR2 (germline): SGHTA, FQGNSA. V was clipped by 0 bases and J by 3 bases, with 12 bases between them.

Many counts were recorded for this clonotype. The chain uses TRBV6-1 and TRBJ2-1; D gene ambiguous. CDR1 and CDR2 (germline): MNHNS, SASEGT. CDR3 size: 13 residues. Trimming stripped 4 bases from V and 9 bases from J, with 13 bases between. CDR3 sequence reads: CASSVRRNVEQFF. DNA for the CDR3: TGTGCCAGCAGTGTCCGGCGGAATGTTGAGCAGTTCTTC.

A remark on this clonotype: One end of the junction fails to match germline, which may point to a read error. This chain uses TRBV27 with TRBJ2-7, with 11 bases that match TRBD1. The length of the CDR3 is 16 residues. CDR1 and CDR2 from the germline V gene are MNHEY and SMNVEV (reference sequence). The CDR3 DNA reads TGTGCCAGCAGGGACAGGGGGCGAATCAACTCCTACGGGCAGTACTTC. Translating it yields CASRDRGRINSYGQYF.

As to this clonotype: This may come from a read error, since a much larger clone is one base off. The chain's CDR3 is CASSRGTALGNEQYF. The DNA for the CDR3 is TGTGCCAGCAGCCGCGGGACAGCTTTGGGGAATGAGCAGTACTTC. This chain links TRBV7-2 with TRBJ2-5, with TRBD1 as a possible D gene (7 bases). The CDR3 consists of 15 residues. V lost 5 bases, J lost 11 bases, and 24 bases lay in between. Germline CDR1 SGHTA, CDR2 FQGNSA.

The V call is TRBV12-3 or TRBV12-4, the J call TRBJ2-3; 13 bases are shared with TRBD2. The CDR3 totals 18 residues. J was trimmed by 2 bases and V by 2 bases; bases with no gene match: 7. The CDR3: CASSLIGLAGVITDTQYF. DNA of the CDR3: TGTGCCAGCAGTTTAATTGGACTAGCGGGGGTCATCACAGATACGCAGTATTTT.

The rearrangement joins TRBV7-2 to TRBJ1-1; the D is unclear. CDR3 length: 15 residues. Looked up from germline, CDR1 is SGHTA and CDR2 is FQGNSA. V lost 0 bases to trimming and J lost 7 bases, with 15 bases between them. DNA of the CDR3: TGTGCCAGCAGCTTAGCGTATGACTGGGAGGGTGAAGCTTTCTTT. It yields the protein CASSLAYDWEGEAFF.

This clonotype was detected only a few times. V gene TRBV20-1 combines with J gene TRBJ1-5; D gene unclear. There are 15 residues in the CDR3. CDR1 and CDR2 (germline): DFQATT, SNEGSKA (reference sequence). V lost 0 bases to trimming and J lost 3 bases, with 12 bases between them. DNA of the CDR3: TGCAGTGCTAGAGATTTGGGCAGTGCCAATCAGCCCCAGCATTTT. It yields the protein CSARDLGSANQPQHF.